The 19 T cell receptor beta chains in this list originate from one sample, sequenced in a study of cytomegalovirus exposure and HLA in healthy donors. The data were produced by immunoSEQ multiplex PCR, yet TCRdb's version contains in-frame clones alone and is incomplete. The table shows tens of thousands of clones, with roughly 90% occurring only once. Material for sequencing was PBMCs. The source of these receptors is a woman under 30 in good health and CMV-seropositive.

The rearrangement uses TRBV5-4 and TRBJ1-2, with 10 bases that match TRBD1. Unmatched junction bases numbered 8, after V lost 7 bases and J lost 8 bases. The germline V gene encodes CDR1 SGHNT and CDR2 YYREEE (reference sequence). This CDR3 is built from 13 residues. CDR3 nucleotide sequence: TGTGCCAGCTCCGGGACAGGGGATGTGGGCTACACCTTC. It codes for CASSGTGDVGYTF.

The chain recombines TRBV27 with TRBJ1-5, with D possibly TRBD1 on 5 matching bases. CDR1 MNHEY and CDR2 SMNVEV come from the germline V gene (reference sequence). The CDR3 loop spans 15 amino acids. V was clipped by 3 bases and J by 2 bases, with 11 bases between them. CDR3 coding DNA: TGTGCCAGCAGTTTGTGGGGGGTCGGCAATCAGCCCCAGCATTTT. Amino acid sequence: CASSLWGVGNQPQHF.

The chain's CDR3 is CSVEDRDRFLSEQYF. The CDR3 coding sequence is TGCAGCGTTGAAGATCGGGACAGGTTCCTTTCCGAGCAGTACTTC. The rearrangement links TRBV29-1 to TRBJ2-7; 8 nucleotides align to TRBD1. CDR3 size: 15 residues. The junction had 10 bases not matched to a gene; V was cut back by 0 bases and J by 6 bases. The germline gives CDR1 SQVTM, CDR2 ANQGSEA.

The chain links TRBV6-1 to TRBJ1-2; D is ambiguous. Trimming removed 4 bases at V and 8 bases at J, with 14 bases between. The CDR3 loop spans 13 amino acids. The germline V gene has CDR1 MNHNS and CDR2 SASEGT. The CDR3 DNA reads TGTGCCAGCAGTGTCGGGGAAACTAACGGCTACACCTTC. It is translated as CASSVGETNGYTF.

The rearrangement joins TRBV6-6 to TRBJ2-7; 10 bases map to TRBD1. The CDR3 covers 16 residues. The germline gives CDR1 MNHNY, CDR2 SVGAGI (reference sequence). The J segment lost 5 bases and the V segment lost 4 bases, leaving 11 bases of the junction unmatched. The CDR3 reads CASSSSSGTGANEQYF. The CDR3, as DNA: TGTGCCAGCAGTTCCTCGTCCGGGACAGGGGCGAACGAGCAGTACTTC.

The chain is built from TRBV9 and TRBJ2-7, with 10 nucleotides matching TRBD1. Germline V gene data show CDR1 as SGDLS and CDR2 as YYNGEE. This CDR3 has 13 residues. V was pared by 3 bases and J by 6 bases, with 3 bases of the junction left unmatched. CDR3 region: CASSATGGSEQYF. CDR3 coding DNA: TGTGCCAGCAGCGCGACAGGGGGCAGCGAGCAGTACTTC.

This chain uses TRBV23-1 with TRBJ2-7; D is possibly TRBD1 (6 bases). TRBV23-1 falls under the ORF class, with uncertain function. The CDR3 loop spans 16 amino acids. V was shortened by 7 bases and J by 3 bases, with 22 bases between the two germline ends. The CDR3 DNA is TGCGCCAGCATAATTACATTTGACAGGAAACTCTACGAGCAGTACTTC. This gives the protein CASIITFDRKLYEQYF.

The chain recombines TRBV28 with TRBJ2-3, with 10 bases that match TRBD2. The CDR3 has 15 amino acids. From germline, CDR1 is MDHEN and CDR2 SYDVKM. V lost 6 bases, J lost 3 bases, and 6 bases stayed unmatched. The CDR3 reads CASSYGTSDTDTQYF. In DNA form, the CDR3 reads TGTGCCAGCAGCTACGGGACTAGCGATACAGATACGCAGTATTTT.

The CDR3 protein is CASSDLASGYTDTQYF. DNA for the CDR3: TGTGCCAGCAGTGACTTAGCTAGCGGGTACACAGATACGCAGTATTTT. The chain couples TRBV6-1 to TRBJ2-3; the match to TRBD2 covers 8 bases. This CDR3 comprises 16 residues. Per germline, CDR1 MNHNS and CDR2 SASEGT. After removal of 3 bases from V and 2 bases from J, the junction contained 7 bases not matched to a gene.

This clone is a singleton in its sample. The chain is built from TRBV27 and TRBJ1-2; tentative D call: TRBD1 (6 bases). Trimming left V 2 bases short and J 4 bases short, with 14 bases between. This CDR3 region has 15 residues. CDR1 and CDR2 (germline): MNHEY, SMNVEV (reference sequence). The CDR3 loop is CASSLSSGQSYGYTF. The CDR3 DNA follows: TGTGCCAGCAGTTTAAGTTCTGGACAGTCCTATGGCTACACCTTC.

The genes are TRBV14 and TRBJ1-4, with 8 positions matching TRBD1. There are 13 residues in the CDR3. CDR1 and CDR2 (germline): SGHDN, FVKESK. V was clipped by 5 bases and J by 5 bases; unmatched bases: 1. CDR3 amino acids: CASSRDRNEKLFF. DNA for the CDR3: TGTGCCAGCAGCAGGGACAGGAATGAAAAACTGTTTTTT.

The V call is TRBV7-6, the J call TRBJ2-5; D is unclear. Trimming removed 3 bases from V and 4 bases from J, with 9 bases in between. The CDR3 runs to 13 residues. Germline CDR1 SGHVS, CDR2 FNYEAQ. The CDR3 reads CASSLILGETQYF. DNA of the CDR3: TGTGCCAGCAGCTTGATTCTAGGAGAGACCCAGTACTTC.

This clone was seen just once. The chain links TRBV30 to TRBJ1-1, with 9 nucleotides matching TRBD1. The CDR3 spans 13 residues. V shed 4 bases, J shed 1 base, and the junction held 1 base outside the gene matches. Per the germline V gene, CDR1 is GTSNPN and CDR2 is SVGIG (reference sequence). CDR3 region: CAWMTGGNTEAFF. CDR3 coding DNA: TGTGCCTGGATGACAGGGGGGAACACTGAAGCTTTCTTT.

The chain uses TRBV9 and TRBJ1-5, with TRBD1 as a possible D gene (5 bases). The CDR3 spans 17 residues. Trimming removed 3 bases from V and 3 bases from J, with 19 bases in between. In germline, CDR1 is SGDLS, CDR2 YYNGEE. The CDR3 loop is CASSAFHPGRDNQPQHF. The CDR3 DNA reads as TGTGCCAGCAGCGCTTTTCATCCAGGGAGGGACAATCAGCCCCAGCATTTT.

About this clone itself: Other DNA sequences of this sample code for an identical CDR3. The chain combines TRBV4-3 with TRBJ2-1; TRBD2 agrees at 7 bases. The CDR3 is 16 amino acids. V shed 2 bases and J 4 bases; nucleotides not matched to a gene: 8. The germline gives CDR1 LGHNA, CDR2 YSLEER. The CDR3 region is CASSQSSGGSYNEQFF. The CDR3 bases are TGCGCCAGCAGCCAATCATCCGGCGGGAGTTACAATGAGCAGTTCTTC.

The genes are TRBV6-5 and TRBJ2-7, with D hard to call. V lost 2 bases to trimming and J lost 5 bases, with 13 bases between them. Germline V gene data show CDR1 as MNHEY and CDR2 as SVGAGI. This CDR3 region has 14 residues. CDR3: CASSYVVSVDEQYF. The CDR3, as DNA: TGTGCCAGCAGTTACGTGGTATCCGTAGACGAGCAGTACTTC.

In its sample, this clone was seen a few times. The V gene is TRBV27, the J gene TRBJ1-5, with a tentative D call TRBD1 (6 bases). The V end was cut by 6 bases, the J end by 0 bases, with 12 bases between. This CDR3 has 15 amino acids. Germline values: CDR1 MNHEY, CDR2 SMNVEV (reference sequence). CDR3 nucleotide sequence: TGTGCCAGCAGAGAAGGACAGATTAGCAATCAGCCCCAGCATTTT. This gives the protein CASREGQISNQPQHF.

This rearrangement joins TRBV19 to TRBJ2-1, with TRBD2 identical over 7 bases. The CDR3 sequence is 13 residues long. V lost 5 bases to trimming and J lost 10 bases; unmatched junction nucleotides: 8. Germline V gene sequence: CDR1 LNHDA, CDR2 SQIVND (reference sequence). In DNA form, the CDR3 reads TGTGCCAGTAGTCCGACTAGCCTTGGGGAGCAGTTCTTC. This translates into CASSPTSLGEQFF.

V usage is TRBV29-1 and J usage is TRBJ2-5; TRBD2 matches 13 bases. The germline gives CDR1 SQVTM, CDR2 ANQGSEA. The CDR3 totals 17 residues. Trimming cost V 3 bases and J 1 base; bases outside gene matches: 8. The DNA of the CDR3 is TGCAGCGTTGAGGTTAAGTGGACTAGCGGGGGCCAAGAGACCCAGTACTTC. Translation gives CSVEVKWTSGGQETQYF.